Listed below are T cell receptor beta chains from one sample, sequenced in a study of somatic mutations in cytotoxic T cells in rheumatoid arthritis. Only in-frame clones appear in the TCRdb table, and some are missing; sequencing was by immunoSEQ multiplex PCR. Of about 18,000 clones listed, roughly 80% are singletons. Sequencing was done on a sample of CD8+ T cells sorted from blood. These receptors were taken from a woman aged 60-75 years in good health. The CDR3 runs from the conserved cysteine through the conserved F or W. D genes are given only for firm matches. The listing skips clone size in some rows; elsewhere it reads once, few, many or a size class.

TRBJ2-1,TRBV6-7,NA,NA,TGTGCCAGCAGTTACAATCAGGTGCTGGAATACAATGAGCAGTTCTTC,CASSYNQVLEYNEQFF
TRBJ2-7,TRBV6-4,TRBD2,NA,TGTGCCAGCAGTAGCATAGCGGGAGAGGGGTACGAGCAGTACTTC,CASSSIAGEGYEQYF
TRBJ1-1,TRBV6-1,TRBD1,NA,TGTGCCAGCAGCCCGACAGGGGAAGGCACTGAAGCTTTCTTT,CASSPTGEGTEAFF
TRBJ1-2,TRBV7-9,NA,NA,TGTGCCAGCAGCTTAGATGGCACTAACTATGGCTACACCTTC,CASSLDGTNYGYTF
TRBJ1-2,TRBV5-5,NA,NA,TGTGCCAGCAGCCTCGGGACAAGCTATGGCTACACCTTC,CASSLGTSYGYTF
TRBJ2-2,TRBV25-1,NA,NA,TGTGCCAGCACAGGGCCCGGGGAGCTGTTTTTT,CASTGPGELFF
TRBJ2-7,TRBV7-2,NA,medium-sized,TGTGCCAGCAGCTATAGTAGGGGAACCTACGAGCAGTACTTC,CASSYSRGTYEQYF
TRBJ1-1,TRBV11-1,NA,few,TGTGCCAGCAGCCAAAGCCGAGGGGAGAACACTGAAGCTTTCTTT,CASSQSRGENTEAFF
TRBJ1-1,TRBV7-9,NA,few,TGTGCCAGTTTCCTGGGAGCCTCTGAAGCTTTCTTT,CASFLGASEAFF
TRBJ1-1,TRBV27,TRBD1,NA,TGTGCCAGCAGTTTATCGTCAGGGGGGAACACTGAAGCTTTCTTT,CASSLSSGGNTEAFF
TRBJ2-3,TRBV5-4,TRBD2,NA,TGTGCCAGCAGCTTGCGGCGGGAGTTGAACACAGATACGCAGTATTTT,CASSLRRELNTDTQYF
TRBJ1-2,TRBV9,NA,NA,TGTGCCAGCAGCGTAGGTCCAGGCGACTATGGCTACACCTTC,CASSVGPGDYGYTF
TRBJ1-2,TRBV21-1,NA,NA,TGTGCCAGCAGCATCCTAGACAGGCCAGCTAACTATGGCTACACCTTC,CASSILDRPANYGYTF
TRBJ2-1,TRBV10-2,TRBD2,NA,TGCGCCAGCAGTGCGGGGCTAGCGGGGGCCAATGAGCAGTTCTTC,CASSAGLAGANEQFF
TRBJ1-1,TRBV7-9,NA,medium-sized,TGTGCCAGCAGCTTAGCTACAGGGCGAGCTGAAGCTTTCTTT,CASSLATGRAEAFF
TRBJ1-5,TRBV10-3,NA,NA,TGTGCCTCCGGGGAGCAGGTCCTGGATCAGCCCCAGCATTTT,CASGEQVLDQPQHF
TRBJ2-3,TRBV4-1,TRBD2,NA,TGCGCCAGCAGCCAACGGACTAGCGCCCCAGCAGAGGGCACAGATACGCAGTATTTT,CASSQRTSAPAEGTDTQYF
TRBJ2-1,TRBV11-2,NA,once,TGTGCCAGCAGCTCCGGGGCGAGCTCCTACAATGAGCAGTTCTTC,CASSSGASSYNEQFF
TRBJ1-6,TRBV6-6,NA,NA,TGTGCCGCCACTCGGAGCTCCTATAATTCACCCCTCCACTTT,CAATRSSYNSPLHF
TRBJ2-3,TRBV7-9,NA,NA,TGTGCCAGCAGCCCCCCACGGGGAGTAGATACGCAGTATTTT,CASSPPRGVDTQYF
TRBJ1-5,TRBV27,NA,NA,TGTGCCAGCAGTTCCTCAGACAGTTTTGGACAGCCCCAGCATTTT,CASSSSDSFGQPQHF
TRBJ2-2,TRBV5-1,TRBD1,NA,TGCGCCAGCGGGACAGGGGTTGAGCTGTTTTTT,CASGTGVELFF
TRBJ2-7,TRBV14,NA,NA,TGTGCCAGCAGCTTCGGACGGCCCTACGAGCAGTACTTC,CASSFGRPYEQYF
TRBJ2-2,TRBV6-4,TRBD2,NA,TGTGCCAGCAGCTCCCCCGGGACTAGCGAGACCGGGGAGCTGTTTTTT,CASSSPGTSETGELFF
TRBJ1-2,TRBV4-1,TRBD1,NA,TGCGCCGCAGGGGGAGCTAACTATGGCTACACCTTC,CAAGGANYGYTF
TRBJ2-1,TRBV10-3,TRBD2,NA,TGTGCCATCAGCGGGACTAGCGGACCCTACAATGAGCAGTTCTTC,CAISGTSGPYNEQFF
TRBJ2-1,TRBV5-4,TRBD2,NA,TGTGCCAGCAGCTTAAAGCGGGAGAGACTCCTGAAAAGCTACAATGAGCAGTTCTTC,CASSLKRERLLKSYNEQFF
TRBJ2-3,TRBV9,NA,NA,TGTGCCAGCAGCCCACGGGCTAGCCGGGCAGATACGCAGTATTTT,CASSPRASRADTQYF
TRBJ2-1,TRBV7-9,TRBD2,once,TGTGCCAGCAGCACAAGTAGCGGGAGCTCCTACAATGAGCAGTTCTTC,CASSTSSGSSYNEQFF
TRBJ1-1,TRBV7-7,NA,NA,TGTGCCAGCAGCTTAGCTGTGAGCACTGAAGCTTTCTTT,CASSLAVSTEAFF
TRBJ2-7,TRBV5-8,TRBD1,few,TGTGCCAATATAGTTCAAGGGACAGGGAATGACGAGCAGTACTTC,CANIVQGTGNDEQYF
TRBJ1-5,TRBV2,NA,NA,TGTGCCAGCAGTGCGGACCGCCGGTTCAATCAGCCCCAGCATTTT,CASSADRRFNQPQHF
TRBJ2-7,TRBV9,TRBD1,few,TGTGCCAGCAGCGCCCCGGGACAGGGAAACGAGCAGTACTTC,CASSAPGQGNEQYF
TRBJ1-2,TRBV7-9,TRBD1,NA,TGTGCCAGCAGCAGCGGACAGGGGGGCTACACCTTC,CASSSGQGGYTF
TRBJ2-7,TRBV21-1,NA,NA,TGTGCCAGCAGCACGCTGAGGGTGGTCGGGAACGAGCAGTACTTC,CASSTLRVVGNEQYF
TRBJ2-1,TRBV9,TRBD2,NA,TGTGCCAGCAGCGTAGGGCGGACTAGTGACAGCTCCTACAATGAGCAGTTCTTC,CASSVGRTSDSSYNEQFF
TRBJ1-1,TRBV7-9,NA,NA,TGTGCCAGCAGCTTAGGCTCTACGAACACTGAAGCTTTCTTT,CASSLGSTNTEAFF
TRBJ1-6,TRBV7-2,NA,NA,TGTGCCAGCAGCTCGGTCGGCAGGGCGTACTATAATTCACCCCTCCACTTT,CASSSVGRAYYNSPLHF
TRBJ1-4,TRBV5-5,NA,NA,TGTGCCAGCACCAATCCGGGCTCGGTGGATGAAAAACTGTTTTTT,CASTNPGSVDEKLFF
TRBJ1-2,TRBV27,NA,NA,TGTGCCAGCAGTTTGTTGTCCGGCTATGGCTACACCTTC,CASSLLSGYGYTF
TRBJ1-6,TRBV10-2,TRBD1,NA,TGCGCCAGCAGTCCGCCCGGGACAGGGAATTCACCCCTCCACTTT,CASSPPGTGNSPLHF
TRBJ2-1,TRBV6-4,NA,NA,TGTGCCAGCAGTGACTCGATAGGGCTAGCCTACAATGAGCAGTTCTTC,CASSDSIGLAYNEQFF
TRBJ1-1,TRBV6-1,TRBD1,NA,TGTGCCAGCAGCAGGGGGCCATTGAACACTGAAGCTTTCTTT,CASSRGPLNTEAFF
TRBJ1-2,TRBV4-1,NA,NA,TGCGCCAGCAGCCAAGGATGGGGGGGGACCCAGGACTATGGCTACACCTTC,CASSQGWGGTQDYGYTF
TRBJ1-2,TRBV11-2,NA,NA,TGTGCCAGCAGCTTAGGACGGGGCGACTATGGCTACACCTTC,CASSLGRGDYGYTF
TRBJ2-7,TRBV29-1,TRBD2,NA,TGCAGCGCAATAGGACTAGCGGGGTCCTACGAGCAGTACTTC,CSAIGLAGSYEQYF